This T cell receptor beta chain was identified during a study of blood T cell repertoires in COVID-19. Study at large: Whether acute or convalescent, the COVID-19 samples came from the United States, Italy and Spain.

Participants spanned ages about 18 to 95 years and resided in fewer than 30 US areas. Cohorts were based on clinical histories the participants reported. This clone is a singleton in its sample. In the original processing: Researchers report that nucleated cell counts were estimated from reference gene primer amplification. Clones were sequenced by immunoSEQ multiplex PCR, and TCRdb holds only the in-frame ones, with some missing. For V, J and clone size, that table is used; D and trimming come from the DNA. Of roughly 220,000 clones in the sample, roughly nine tenths were seen once. The germline CDR1 and CDR2 sequences are SGHDT and YYEEEE. There are 19 residues in the CDR3. J lost 7 bases, V lost 0 bases, and 16 bases had no gene match.

The sequence was collected from a woman aged 18-29 years in a cohort exposed to, infected with or recovered from COVID-19 (not recorded which). The chain recombines TRBV5-6 with TRBJ1-6; 7 nucleotides match TRBD1. The source material was PBMCs or T cells enriched from blood (not recorded which). The CDR3 bases are TGTGCCAGCAGCTTGGCTCTTGGGGGGTCCGGGACAGCGAATTCACCCCTCCACTTT. This sequence encodes CASSLALGGSGTANSPLHF.